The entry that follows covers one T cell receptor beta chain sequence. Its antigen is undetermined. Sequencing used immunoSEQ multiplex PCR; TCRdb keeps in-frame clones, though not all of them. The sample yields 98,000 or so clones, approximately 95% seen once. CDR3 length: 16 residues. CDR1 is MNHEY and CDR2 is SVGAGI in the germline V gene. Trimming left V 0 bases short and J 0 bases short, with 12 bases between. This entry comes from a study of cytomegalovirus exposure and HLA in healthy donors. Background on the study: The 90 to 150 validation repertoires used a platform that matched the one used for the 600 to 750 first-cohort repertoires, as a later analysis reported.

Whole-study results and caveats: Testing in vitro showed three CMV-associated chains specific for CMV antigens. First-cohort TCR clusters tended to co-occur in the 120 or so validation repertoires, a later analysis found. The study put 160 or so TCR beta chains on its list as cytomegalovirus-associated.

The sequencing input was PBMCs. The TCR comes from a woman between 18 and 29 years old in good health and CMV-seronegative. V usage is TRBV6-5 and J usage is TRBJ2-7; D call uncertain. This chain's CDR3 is CASSYSLTASSYEQYF. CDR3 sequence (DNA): TGTGCCAGCAGTTACTCGTTAACGGCTAGCTCCTACGAGCAGTACTTC.